The clone carrying this TCR beta chain was seen a single time. Its antigen is unidentified. The sample comes from a study of CD8 T cells in ankylosing spondylitis. Study-level findings and limits: Ankylosing spondylitis blood seemed to carry a telltale TCR beta motif made of roughly eight highly homologous variants.

Trimming removed 0 bases from V and 7 bases from J, with 10 bases in between. Germline CDR1 is LGHNA and CDR2 is YSLEER. The CDR3 is 14 amino acids. TCRdb itself ran the 5' RACE reads through MiXCR, one entry per CDR3 protein. The sample holds about 840,000 distinct CDR3 sequences; about 12% are singletons and the top ten take just over 0.5%. The V gene is TRBV4-3, the J gene TRBJ2-4; D uncertain. Sample: blood, either unsorted or a sorted T cell fraction (not recorded which). This TCR was sampled from a male donor with ankylosing spondylitis. DNA for the CDR3: TGCGCCAGCAGCCAAGATTGGACGGCGAACATTCAGTACTTC. Translation: CASSQDWTANIQYF.